This T cell receptor beta chain stems from a study of shared clonotypes between healthy human individuals. This CDR3 has 17 amino acids. The V gene's germline CDR1 is SGHRS and CDR2 YFSETQ. Trimming cost V 4 bases and J 0 bases; bases outside gene matches: 11. Some clones are missing from TCRdb's copy, which holds only in-frame ones; the method was immunoSEQ multiplex PCR. Here the sample spans over a million clones, about 74% being singletons. The TCR originated in a man between 18 and 35 years old in good health. The sample was memory CD4+ T cells sorted from blood. Subset specified: CD45RA-negative fraction. The chain joins TRBV5-1 to TRBJ1-1; 8 nucleotides agree with TRBD1. CDR3 sequence (DNA): TGCGCCAGCAGCCTCCGTCGTCAGGGGGCCGTGAACACTGAAGCTTTCTTT. Residues: CASSLRRQGAVNTEAFF.